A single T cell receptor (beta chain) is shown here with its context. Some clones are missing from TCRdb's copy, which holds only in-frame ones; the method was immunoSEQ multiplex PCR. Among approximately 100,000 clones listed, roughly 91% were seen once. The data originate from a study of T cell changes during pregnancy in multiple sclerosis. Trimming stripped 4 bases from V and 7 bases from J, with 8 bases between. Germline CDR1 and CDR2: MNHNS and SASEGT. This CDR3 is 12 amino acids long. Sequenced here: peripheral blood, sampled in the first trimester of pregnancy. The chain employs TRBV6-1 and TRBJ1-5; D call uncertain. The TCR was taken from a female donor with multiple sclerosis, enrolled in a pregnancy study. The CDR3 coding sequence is TGTGCCAGCAGTGGGCTTCGACAGCCCCAGCATTTT. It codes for CASSGLRQPQHF.